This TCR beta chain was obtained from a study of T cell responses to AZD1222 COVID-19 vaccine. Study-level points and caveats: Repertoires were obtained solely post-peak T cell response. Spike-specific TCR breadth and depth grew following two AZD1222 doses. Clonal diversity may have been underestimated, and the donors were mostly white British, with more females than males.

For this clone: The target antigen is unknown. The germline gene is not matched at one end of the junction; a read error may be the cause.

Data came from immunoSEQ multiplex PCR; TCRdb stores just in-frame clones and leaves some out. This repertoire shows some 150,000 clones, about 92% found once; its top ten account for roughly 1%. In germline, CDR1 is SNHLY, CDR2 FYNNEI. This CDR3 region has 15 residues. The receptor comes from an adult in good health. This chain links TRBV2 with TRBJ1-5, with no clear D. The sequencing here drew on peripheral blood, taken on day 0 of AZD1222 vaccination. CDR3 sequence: CASTERSLSNQPQHF. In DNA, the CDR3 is TGTGCCAGCACTGAAAGGTCCCTTAGCAATCAGCCCCAGCATTTT. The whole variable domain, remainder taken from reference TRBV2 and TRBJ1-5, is EPEVTQTPSHQVTQMGQEVILRCVPISNHLYFYWYRQILGQKVEFLVSFYNNEISEKSEIFDDQFSVERPDGSNFTLKIRSTKLEDSAMYFCASTERSLSNQPQHFGDGTRLSIL.